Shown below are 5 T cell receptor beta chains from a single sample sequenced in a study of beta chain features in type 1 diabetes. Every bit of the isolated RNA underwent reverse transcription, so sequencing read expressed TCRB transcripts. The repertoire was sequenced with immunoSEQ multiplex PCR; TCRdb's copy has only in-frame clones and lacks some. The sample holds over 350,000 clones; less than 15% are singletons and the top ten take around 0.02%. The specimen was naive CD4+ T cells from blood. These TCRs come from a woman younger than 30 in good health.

As DNA, the CDR3 is TGTGCCAGCAGTGCCGACAGGGTATGGACTGAAGCTTTCTTT. Residues: CASSADRVWTEAFF. This chain connects TRBV25-1 to TRBJ1-1, with TRBD1 matching 7 bases. CDR3 length: 14 amino acids. CDR1 and CDR2 (germline): MGHDK, SYGVNS. With V trimmed by 4 bases and J by 5 bases, 7 bases remained unmatched.

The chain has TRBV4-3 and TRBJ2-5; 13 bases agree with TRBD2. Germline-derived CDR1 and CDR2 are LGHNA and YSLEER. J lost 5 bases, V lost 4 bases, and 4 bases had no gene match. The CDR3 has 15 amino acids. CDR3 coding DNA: TGCGCCAGCAGCCGGACTAGCGGGAGCAGTGAGACCCAGTACTTC. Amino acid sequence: CASSRTSGSSETQYF.

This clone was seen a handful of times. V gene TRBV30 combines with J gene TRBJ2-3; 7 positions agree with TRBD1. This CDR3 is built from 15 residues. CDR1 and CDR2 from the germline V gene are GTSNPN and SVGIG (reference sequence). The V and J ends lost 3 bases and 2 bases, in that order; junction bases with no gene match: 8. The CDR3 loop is CAWSPRDRDTDTQYF. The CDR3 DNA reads TGTGCCTGGAGCCCAAGGGACAGAGACACAGATACGCAGTATTTT.

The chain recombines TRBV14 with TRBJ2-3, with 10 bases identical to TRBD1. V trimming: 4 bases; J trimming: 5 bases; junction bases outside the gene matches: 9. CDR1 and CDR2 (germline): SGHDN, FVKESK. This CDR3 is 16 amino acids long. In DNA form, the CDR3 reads TGTGCCAGCAGCCTGGTTATCGGACAGGGGGAAGATACGCAGTATTTT. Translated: CASSLVIGQGEDTQYF.

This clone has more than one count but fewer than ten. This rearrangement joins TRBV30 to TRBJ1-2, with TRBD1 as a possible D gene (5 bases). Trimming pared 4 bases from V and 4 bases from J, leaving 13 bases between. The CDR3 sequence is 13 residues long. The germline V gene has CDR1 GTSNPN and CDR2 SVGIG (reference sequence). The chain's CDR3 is CAWIMGLGYGYTF. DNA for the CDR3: TGTGCCTGGATTATGGGGCTGGGCTATGGCTACACCTTC.